This is a list of T cell receptor beta chains from one sample in a study of T cell repertoires in cytomegalovirus infection. From the reads, TCRdb called clonotypes with MiXCR, one entry per CDR3 protein. The sample carries around 120,000 distinct CDR3 sequences, 8.8% recorded once. Sequencing was done on a sample of PBMCs. These receptor sequences come from a human donor in good health (CMV status not recorded). Some clones in this sample may be carry-over from other donors' samples. Each CDR3 is given with its conserved first and last residue. A D gene is named only where the DNA matches it firmly. Some rows have no size entry. The others give once, few or many, or a class for an expanded clone.

-	TRBV28	many	TRBJ2-3	TGTGCCAGCAGTTTAATTGCTGATACGCAGTATTTT	CASSLIADTQYF
-	TRBV7-2	many	TRBJ1-6	TGTGCCAGCAGCTTAGGCCTTTATAATTCACCCCTCCACTTT	CASSLGLYNSPLHF
-	TRBV10-3	few	TRBJ2-3	TGTGCCATCAGTGGTGGGCAGGCCGGTTTGTATTTT	CAISGGQAGLYF
TRBD1	TRBV25-1	many	TRBJ1-2	TGTGCCAGCAGGAGGACAGGGGCCTATGGCTACACCTTC	CASRRTGAYGYTF
TRBD1	TRBV19	many	TRBJ1-2	TGTGCCAGTAGGGACAGGCCTCGGGGAATCTATGGCTACACCTTC	CASRDRPRGIYGYTF
TRBD1	TRBV6-5	few	TRBJ2-7	TGTGCCAGCAGTTCTGGGACAGCGAGAACCTACGAGCAGTACTTC	CASSSGTARTYEQYF
-	TRBV5-8	few	TRBJ2-5	TGTGCCAGCAGCCTTTGGGGCCTAGAGACCCAGTACTTC	CASSLWGLETQYF
-	TRBV19	-	TRBJ2-5	TGTGCCAGTAGTGCTAACTCCATCGGCGGTCGAGAGACCCAGTACTTC	CASSANSIGGRETQYF
-	TRBV12-3/TRBV12-4	-	TRBJ2-7	TGTGCCAGCAGTTTTACAGAAGTGGACGAGCAGTACTTC	CASSFTEVDEQYF
-	TRBV4-2	-	TRBJ1-6	TGTGCCAGCAGCCAAGAAGATACTCTCAGTAATTCACCCCTCCACTTT	CASSQEDTLSNSPLHF
-	TRBV29-1	many	TRBJ1-1	TGCAGCTCTGATGTCGGGATGAACACTGAAGCTTTCTTT	CSSDVGMNTEAFF
TRBD2	TRBV11-2	many	TRBJ2-1	TGTGCCAGCAGCGGAGGGACTAGCGGGGGGTACAATGAGCAGTTCTTC	CASSGGTSGGYNEQFF
TRBD1	TRBV7-3	-	TRBJ1-6	TGTGCCAGCAGCGATACAGGGGGCCAGGGGTATAATTCACCCCTCCACTTT	CASSDTGGQGYNSPLHF
TRBD1	TRBV20-1	-	TRBJ1-5	TGCAGTGCTAGAGCCCTGGGACAGGACCCCAATCAGCCCCAGCATTTT	CSARALGQDPNQPQHF
-	TRBV2	few	TRBJ1-2	TGTGCCAGCAGTCCGGACAGTGTCTATGGCTACACCTTC	CASSPDSVYGYTF
-	TRBV20-1	many	TRBJ1-1	TGCAGTGCTAGAGATGTCTCCAGACTGAACACTGAAGCTTTCTTT	CSARDVSRLNTEAFF
-	TRBV12-3/TRBV12-4	many	TRBJ1-1	TGTGCCAGCAGTTTAGCGCTGGGACTTGAAGCTTTCTTT	CASSLALGLEAFF
-	TRBV29-1	many	TRBJ1-2	TGCAGCGTTGAAGGGGGCACATCTAACTATGGCTACACCTTC	CSVEGGTSNYGYTF
TRBD1	TRBV15	-	TRBJ1-1	TGTGCCACCAGCCGTCCCGGGACAGGGTCCGAAGCTTTCTTT	CATSRPGTGSEAFF
-	TRBV11-2	many	TRBJ2-2	TGTGCCAGCAGCTTAGGACGGCTGACGAACACCGGGGAGCTGTTTTTT	CASSLGRLTNTGELFF
-	TRBV19	many	TRBJ1-5	TGTGCCAGTAGTATCGACCACAGGCAGCCCCAGCATTTT	CASSIDHRQPQHF
TRBD1	TRBV5-4	-	TRBJ2-3	TGTGCCAGCACCGGAAGCGACAGGGCGCCAGATACGCAGTATTTT	CASTGSDRAPDTQYF
-	TRBV20-1	many	TRBJ2-5	TGCAGTGCTAGAGACCTCGGCGGTAGCGGAGAGACCCAGTACTTC	CSARDLGGSGETQYF
-	TRBV5-5	many	TRBJ1-1	TGTGCCAGCAGCTTGGGGTTATCGGCGGGGAACACTGAAGCTTTCTTT	CASSLGLSAGNTEAFF
-	TRBV5-1	-	TRBJ1-4	TGCGCCAGCAACCTAGCCCCCGGGGAAGGAACTAATGAAAAACTGTTTTTT	CASNLAPGEGTNEKLFF